This is a list of T cell receptor beta chains from one sample in a study of blood T cell repertoires in COVID-19. The table came from immunoSEQ multiplex PCR; TCRdb's copy has only in-frame clones and leaves some out. The sample has 150,000 to 200,000 clones; roughly nine tenths are singletons. The sequenced sample was peripheral blood. The receptor source for this set is a man younger than 35 who had recovered from COVID-19. Both conserved end residues are part of each CDR3. A D gene is named only where the DNA matches it firmly. Clone size appears in some rows only: once, few, many, or a class for an expanded clone.

CDR3aa,CDR3nt,abundance,j_gene,v_gene,d_gene
CASGGERGRNTGELFF,TGTGCCAGCGGCGGGGAGCGGGGGAGGAACACCGGGGAGCTGTTTTTT,-,TRBJ2-2,TRBV7-9,TRBD2
CASSLEGGYGNTIYF,TGTGCCAGCAGCTTAGAAGGGGGCTATGGAAACACCATATATTTT,-,TRBJ1-3,TRBV11-2,TRBD1
CASSVAQGRYNEQFF,TGTGCCAGCAGCGTAGCCCAGGGTCGCTACAATGAGCAGTTCTTC,-,TRBJ2-1,TRBV9,-
CASSLGQGYSSGYTF,TGTGCCAGCAGTCTGGGACAGGGGTATTCCAGTGGCTACACCTTC,-,TRBJ1-2,TRBV3-1/TRBV3-2,TRBD1
CAIRPNRGTYNEQFF,TGTGCCATCAGACCAAACCGAGGCACTTACAATGAGCAGTTCTTC,-,TRBJ2-1,TRBV10-3,-
CASSSRLAANNEQFF,TGTGCCAGCAGCTCACGACTAGCGGCAAACAATGAGCAGTTCTTC,few,TRBJ2-1,TRBV7-9,TRBD2
CASSHWTGHQETQYF,TGCGCCAGCAGCCACTGGACAGGCCACCAAGAGACCCAGTACTTC,once,TRBJ2-5,TRBV4-3,TRBD1
CASTIRTNTGELFF,TGTGCCAGTACAATTCGAACTAACACCGGGGAGCTGTTTTTT,-,TRBJ2-2,TRBV19,-
CASSVKDYYNEQFF,TGTGCCAGCAGCGTGAAGGACTACTACAATGAGCAGTTCTTC,-,TRBJ2-1,TRBV9,-
CSARTSGRGNEQFF,TGCAGCGCCCGGACTAGCGGGAGAGGTAATGAGCAGTTCTTC,-,TRBJ2-1,TRBV29-1,TRBD2
CASRRTGDTGELFF,TGTGCCAGCAGAAGGACAGGGGACACCGGGGAGCTGTTTTTT,-,TRBJ2-2,TRBV7-9,TRBD1
CASSFNSRREGRLDNEQFF,TGTGCCAGCAGCTTTAACTCCAGGCGGGAGGGCCGACTCGACAATGAGCAGTTCTTC,-,TRBJ2-1,TRBV5-4,TRBD2
CASSYVTRGQTDTQYF,TGTGCCAGCAGTTACGTAACAAGGGGGCAGACAGATACGCAGTATTTT,-,TRBJ2-3,TRBV6-6,TRBD1
CASSLVQGNTGELFF,TGCGCCAGCAGCTTGGTCCAGGGTAACACCGGGGAGCTGTTTTTT,few,TRBJ2-2,TRBV5-1,-
CASSERRGGNEKLFF,TGTGCCAGCAGTGAACGTAGAGGAGGCAACGAAAAACTGTTTTTT,-,TRBJ1-4,TRBV2,-
CASSLGRGYEQYF,TGTGCCAGCAGTTTGGGCAGGGGCTACGAGCAGTACTTC,-,TRBJ2-7,TRBV12-3/TRBV12-4,-
CASNQNRRQGHTEAFF,TGTGCCAGCAACCAGAACCGGCGACAGGGGCACACTGAAGCTTTCTTT,-,TRBJ1-1,TRBV3-1/TRBV3-2,TRBD1
CASSPRAGGNTGELFF,TGTGCCAGCAGCCCCCGGGCAGGGGGTAACACCGGGGAGCTGTTTTTT,-,TRBJ2-2,TRBV7-2,TRBD1
CASMGDRGNNQPQHF,TGTGCCAGCATGGGGGACAGGGGTAACAATCAGCCCCAGCATTTT,few,TRBJ1-5,TRBV6-5,TRBD1
CASSLGQGRNEQFF,TGTGCCAGCAGCTTGGGACAGGGTAGGAATGAGCAGTTCTTC,-,TRBJ2-1,TRBV5-6,TRBD1
CASGLVGQHYTF,TGTGCTAGTGGTTTGGTAGGACAGCACTACACCTTC,-,TRBJ1-2,TRBV12-5,-
CASSPRQFMNTEAFF,TGTGCCAGCAGTCCTAGACAGTTCATGAACACTGAAGCTTTCTTT,once,TRBJ1-1,TRBV27,-
CASSSGTGYTQYF,TGTGCCAGCAGTTCCGGGACAGGCTACACGCAGTATTTT,-,TRBJ2-3,TRBV5-4,TRBD1
CASSSQVFRVF,TGTGCCAGCAGCTCACAGGTTTTTCGGGTCTTC,-,TRBJ2-1,TRBV11-2,-
CSAWSFSDTEAFF,TGCAGCGCCTGGAGTTTTAGCGACACTGAAGCTTTCTTT,-,TRBJ1-1,TRBV29-1,-
CASSLEGKGEAFF,TGTGCCAGCAGCTTGGAGGGCAAAGGTGAAGCTTTCTTT,-,TRBJ1-1,TRBV11-3,-
CASSSFTGISGNTIYF,TGTGCCAGTAGTTCCTTCACAGGGATCTCTGGAAACACCATATATTTT,-,TRBJ1-3,TRBV19,-
CASQLAPFTDTQYF,TGTGCCAGCCAACTAGCGCCATTCACAGATACGCAGTATTTT,-,TRBJ2-3,TRBV6-5,TRBD2
CASSSAGREADTQYF,TGTGCCAGCAGTTCCGCGGGGCGGGAGGCAGATACGCAGTATTTT,-,TRBJ2-3,TRBV11-2,TRBD2
CASSQGVKTGEQYF,TGCGCCAGCAGCCAAGGTGTTAAGACTGGCGAGCAGTACTTC,-,TRBJ2-7,TRBV4-1,-
CASSQAGGEDQPQHF,TGTGCCAGCAGCCAAGCGGGTGGCGAGGATCAGCCCCAGCATTTT,-,TRBJ1-5,TRBV3-1/TRBV3-2,-
CASSTEGHGDYVYTF,TGTGCCAGTAGTACCGAGGGTCATGGGGACTATGTCTACACCTTC,-,TRBJ1-2,TRBV19,-
CASSRSGTGELFF,TGTGCCAGCAGCCGTAGCGGCACCGGGGAGCTGTTTTTT,-,TRBJ2-2,TRBV7-9,-
CASSFEGRDTGELFF,TGTGCCAGCAGTTTCGAGGGTAGGGACACCGGGGAGCTGTTTTTT,-,TRBJ2-2,TRBV27,-
CASSLVAGGVGELFF,TGTGCCAGCAGCTTAGTAGCGGGAGGGGTCGGGGAGCTGTTTTTT,-,TRBJ2-2,TRBV7-8,TRBD2
CASSTSSSRQFF,TGTGCCAGCAGCACGTCTAGCTCTCGGCAGTTCTTC,-,TRBJ2-1,TRBV7-2,-
CASSRQVSSYTEAFF,TGTGCCAGCAGCCGACAGGTTAGTTCGTACACTGAAGCTTTCTTT,-,TRBJ1-1,TRBV5-6,-